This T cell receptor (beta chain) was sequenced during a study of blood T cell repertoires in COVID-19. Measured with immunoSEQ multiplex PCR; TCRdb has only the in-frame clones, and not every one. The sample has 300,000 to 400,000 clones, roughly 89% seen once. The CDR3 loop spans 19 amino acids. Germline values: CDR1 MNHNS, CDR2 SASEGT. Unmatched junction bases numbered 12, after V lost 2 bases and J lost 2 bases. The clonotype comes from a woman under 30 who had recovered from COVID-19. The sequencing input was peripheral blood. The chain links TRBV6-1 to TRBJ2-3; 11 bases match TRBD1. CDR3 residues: CASSESLFGTGGYTDTQYF. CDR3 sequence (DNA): TGTGCCAGCAGTGAATCGCTGTTTGGGACAGGGGGGTACACAGATACGCAGTATTTT.